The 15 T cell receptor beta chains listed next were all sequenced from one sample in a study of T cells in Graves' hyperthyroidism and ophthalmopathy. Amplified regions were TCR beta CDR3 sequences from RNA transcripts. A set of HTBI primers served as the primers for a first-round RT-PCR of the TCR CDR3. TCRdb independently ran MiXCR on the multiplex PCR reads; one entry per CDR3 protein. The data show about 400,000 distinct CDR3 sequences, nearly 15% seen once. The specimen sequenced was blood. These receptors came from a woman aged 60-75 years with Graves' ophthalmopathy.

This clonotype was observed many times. This CDR3 reads CSASPFGRDMTTSTDTQYF. CDR3 nucleotide sequence: TGCAGTGCTAGTCCGTTCGGGAGGGACATGACAACTAGCACAGATACGCAGTATTTT. This chain joins TRBV20-1 and TRBJ2-3, with TRBD2 identical over 8 bases. V was clipped by 3 bases and J by 0 bases; unmatched bases: 17. Germline CDR1 reads DFQATT; CDR2 reads SNEGSKA (reference sequence). The length of the CDR3 is 19 residues.

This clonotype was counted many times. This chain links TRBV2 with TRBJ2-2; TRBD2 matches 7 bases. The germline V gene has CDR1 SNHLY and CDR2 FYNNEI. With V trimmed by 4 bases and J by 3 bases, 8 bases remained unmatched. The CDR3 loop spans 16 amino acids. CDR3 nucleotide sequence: TGTGCCAGCAGTGCCGAACGACTAGCAGACACCGGGGAGCTGTTTTTT. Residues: CASSAERLADTGELFF.

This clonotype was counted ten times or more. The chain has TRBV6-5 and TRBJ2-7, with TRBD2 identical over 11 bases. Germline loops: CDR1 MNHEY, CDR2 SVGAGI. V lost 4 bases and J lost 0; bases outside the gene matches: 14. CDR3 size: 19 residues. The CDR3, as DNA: TGTGCCAGCAGTTCCTCGGCCGGGACTAGCGGTTGGAGCTCCTACGAGCAGTACTTC. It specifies CASSSSAGTSGWSSYEQYF.

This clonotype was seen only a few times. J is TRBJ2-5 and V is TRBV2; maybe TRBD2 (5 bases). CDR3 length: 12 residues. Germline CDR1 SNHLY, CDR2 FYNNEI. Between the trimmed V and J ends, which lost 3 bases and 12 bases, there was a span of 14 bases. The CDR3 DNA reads TGTGCCAGCAGTGATGTAGCGATAGTTGAGTACTTC. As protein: CASSDVAIVEYF.

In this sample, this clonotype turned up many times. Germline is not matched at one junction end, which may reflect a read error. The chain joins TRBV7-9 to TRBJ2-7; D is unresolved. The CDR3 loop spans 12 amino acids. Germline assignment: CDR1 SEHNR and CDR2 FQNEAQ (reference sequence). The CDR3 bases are TGTGCCAGCAGTTTAGTGGGTTTCGAGCAGTACTTC. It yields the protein CASSLVGFEQYF.

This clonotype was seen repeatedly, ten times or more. CDR3 in DNA: TGCAGTGCTAGTGACATAAGACCGATAAAGGGGAACAATGAGCAGTTCTTC. Protein: CSASDIRPIKGNNEQFF. V gene TRBV20-1 combines with J gene TRBJ2-1; possible D gene TRBD1, 5 bases. Germline V gene lookup returns CDR1 DFQATT and CDR2 SNEGSKA (reference sequence). CDR3 length: 17 residues. V lost 3 bases and J 5 bases, leaving 23 bases between the germline ends.

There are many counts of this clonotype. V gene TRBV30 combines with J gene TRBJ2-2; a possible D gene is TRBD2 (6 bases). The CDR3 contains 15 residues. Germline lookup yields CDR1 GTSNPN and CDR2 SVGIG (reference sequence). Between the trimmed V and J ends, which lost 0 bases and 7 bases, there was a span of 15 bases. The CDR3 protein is CAWSVGGTAGGELFF. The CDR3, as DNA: TGTGCCTGGAGTGTAGGAGGGACCGCTGGCGGGGAGCTGTTTTTT.

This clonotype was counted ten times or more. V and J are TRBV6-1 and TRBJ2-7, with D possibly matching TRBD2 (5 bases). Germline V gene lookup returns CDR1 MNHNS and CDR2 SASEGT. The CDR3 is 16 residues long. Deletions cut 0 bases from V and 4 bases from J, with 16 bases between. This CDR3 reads CASSEAVWERGYEQYF. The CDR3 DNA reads TGTGCCAGCAGTGAAGCGGTGTGGGAGAGAGGTTACGAGCAGTACTTC.

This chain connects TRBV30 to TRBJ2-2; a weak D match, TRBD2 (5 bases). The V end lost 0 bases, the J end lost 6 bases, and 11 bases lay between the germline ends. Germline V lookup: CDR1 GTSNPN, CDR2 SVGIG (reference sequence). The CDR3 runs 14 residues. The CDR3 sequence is CAWSVLPGSGELFF. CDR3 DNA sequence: TGTGCCTGGAGTGTCTTGCCGGGGTCCGGGGAGCTGTTTTTT.

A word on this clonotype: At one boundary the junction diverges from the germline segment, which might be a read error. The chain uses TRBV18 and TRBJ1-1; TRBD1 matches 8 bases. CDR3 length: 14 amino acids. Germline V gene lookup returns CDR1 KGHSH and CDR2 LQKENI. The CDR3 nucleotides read TGTGCCAGCTCAGGACAGGGTGCTGGGACTGAAGCTTCCTTT. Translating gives CASSGQGAGTEASF.

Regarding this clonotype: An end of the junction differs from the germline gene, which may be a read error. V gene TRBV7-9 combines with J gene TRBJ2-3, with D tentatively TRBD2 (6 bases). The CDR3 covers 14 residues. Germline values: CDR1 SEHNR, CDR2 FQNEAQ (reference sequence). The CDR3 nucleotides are TGTGCCAGCAGATTAGCGGTGGGCACAGATACGCAGTATTTT. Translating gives CASRLAVGTDTQYF.

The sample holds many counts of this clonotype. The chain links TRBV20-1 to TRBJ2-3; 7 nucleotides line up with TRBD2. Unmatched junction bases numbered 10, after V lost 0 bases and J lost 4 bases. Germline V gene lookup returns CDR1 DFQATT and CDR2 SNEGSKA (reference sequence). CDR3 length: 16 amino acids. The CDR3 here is CSARDSVGLAADTQYF. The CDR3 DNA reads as TGCAGTGCTAGAGATTCCGTGGGGCTAGCGGCAGATACGCAGTATTTT.

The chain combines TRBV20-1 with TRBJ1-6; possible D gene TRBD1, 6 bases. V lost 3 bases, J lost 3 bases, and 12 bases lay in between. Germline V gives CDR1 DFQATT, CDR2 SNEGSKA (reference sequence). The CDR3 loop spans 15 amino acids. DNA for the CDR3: TGCAGTGCTAGTTTAGACAGGCGCTATAATTCACCCCTCCACTTT. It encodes CSASLDRRYNSPLHF.

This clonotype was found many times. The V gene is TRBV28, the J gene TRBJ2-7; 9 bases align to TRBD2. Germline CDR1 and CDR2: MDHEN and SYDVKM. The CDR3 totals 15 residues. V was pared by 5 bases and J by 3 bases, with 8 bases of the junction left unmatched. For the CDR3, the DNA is TGTGCCAGCAGTGCCCAAGCGGGGGGAATCTACGAGCAGTACTTC. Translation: CASSAQAGGIYEQYF.

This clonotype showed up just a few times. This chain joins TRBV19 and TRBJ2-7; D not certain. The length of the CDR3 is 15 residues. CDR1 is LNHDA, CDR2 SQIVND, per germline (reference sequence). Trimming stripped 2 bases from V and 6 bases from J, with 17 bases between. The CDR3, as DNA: TGTGCCAGTAGTATAACCGGCCCCCTGCCGAGCGAGCAGTACTTC. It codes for CASSITGPLPSEQYF. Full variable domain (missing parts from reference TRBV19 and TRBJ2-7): DGGITQSPKYLFRKEGQNVTLSCEQNLNHDAMYWYRQDPGQGLRLIYYSQIVNDFQKGDIAEGYSVSREKKESFPLTVTSAQKNPTAFYLCASSITGPLPSEQYFGPGTRLTVT.